This TCR beta chain emerged from a study of memory CD4+ T cells and cytomegalovirus serostatus. Study results and limitations: Suggested: most of the CMV-linked TCR signature lies in CD4+ memory cells. Median bootstrapped AUC for CMV status was roughly 0.95 originally, around 0.91 US-trained.

The sort gate was single viable CD3+CD4+CD8-CD45RO+ cells for memory CD4+ T cells. After thawing, CD4+ T cells were positively selected. Germline CDR1 SGHRS, CDR2 YFSETQ. The CDR3 is 15 amino acids. This clone was recorded a few times. Its antigen is not known. A junction boundary mismatches the germline segment, possibly from a read error. Per the study methods: After removing out-of-frame reads, 2 million to 2.5 million distinct TCRbeta sequences remained. Profiled with immunoSEQ multiplex PCR; TCRdb holds only in-frame clones, not every one. The V and J calls and clone size were taken over from that table, and D and trimming were inferred from the DNA. This sample has around 30,000 clones, with about 80% found just once.

The chain couples TRBV5-1 to TRBJ1-1; 9 bases align to TRBD1. The source material was memory CD4+ T cells from blood. The clonotype comes from an adult in good health and CMV-seronegative. Some clones in this sample may be carry-over from other donors' samples. The DNA for the CDR3 is TGCGCCAGCAGCCCAGGACAGGGGCGAGACACCGAAGCTTTCTTT. This codes for CASSPGQGRDTEAFF.